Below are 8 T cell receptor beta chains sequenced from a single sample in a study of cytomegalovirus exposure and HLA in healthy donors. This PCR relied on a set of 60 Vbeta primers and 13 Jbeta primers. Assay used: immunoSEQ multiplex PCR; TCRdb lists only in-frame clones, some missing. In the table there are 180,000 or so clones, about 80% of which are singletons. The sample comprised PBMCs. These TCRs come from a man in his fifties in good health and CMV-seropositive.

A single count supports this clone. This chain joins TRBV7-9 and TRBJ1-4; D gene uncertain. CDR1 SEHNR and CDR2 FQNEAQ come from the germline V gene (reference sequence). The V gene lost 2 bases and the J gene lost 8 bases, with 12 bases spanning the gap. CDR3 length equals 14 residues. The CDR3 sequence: CASSLRTGGEKLFF. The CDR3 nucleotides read TGTGCCAGCAGCTTAAGGACGGGAGGAGAAAAACTGTTTTTT.

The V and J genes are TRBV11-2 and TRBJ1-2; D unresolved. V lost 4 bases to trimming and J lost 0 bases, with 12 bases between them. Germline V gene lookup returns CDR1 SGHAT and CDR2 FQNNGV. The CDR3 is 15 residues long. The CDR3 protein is CASSYSGLANYGYTF. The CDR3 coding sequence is TGTGCCAGCAGCTACTCGGGTCTAGCTAACTATGGCTACACCTTC. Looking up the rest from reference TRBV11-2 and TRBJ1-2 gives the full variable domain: EAGVAQSPRYKIIEKRQSVAFWCNPISGHATLYWYQQILGQGPKLLIQFQNNGVVDDSQLPKDRFSAERLKGVDSTLKIQPAKLEDSAVYLCASSYSGLANYGYTFGSGTRLTVV.

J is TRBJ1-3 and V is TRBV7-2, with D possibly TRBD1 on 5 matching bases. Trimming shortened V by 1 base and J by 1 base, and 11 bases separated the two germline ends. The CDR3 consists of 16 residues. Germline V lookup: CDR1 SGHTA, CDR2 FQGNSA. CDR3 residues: CASSLVSQGSGNTIYF. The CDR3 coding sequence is TGTGCCAGCAGCTTAGTCAGTCAGGGATCTGGAAACACCATATATTTT.

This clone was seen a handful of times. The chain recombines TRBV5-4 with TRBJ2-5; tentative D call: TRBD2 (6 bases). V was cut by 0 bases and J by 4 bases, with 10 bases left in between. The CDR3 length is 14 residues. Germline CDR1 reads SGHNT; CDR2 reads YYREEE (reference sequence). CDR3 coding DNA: TGTGCCAGCAGCTTGGGTGGAGGGGTAGAGACCCAGTACTTC. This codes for CASSLGGGVETQYF.

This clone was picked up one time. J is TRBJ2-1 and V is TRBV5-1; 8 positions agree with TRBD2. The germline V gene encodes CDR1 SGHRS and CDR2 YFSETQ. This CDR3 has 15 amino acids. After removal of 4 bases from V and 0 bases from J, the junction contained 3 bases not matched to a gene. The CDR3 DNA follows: TGCGCCAGCAGCCAAAGCGGGGGCTCCTACAATGAGCAGTTCTTC. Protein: CASSQSGGSYNEQFF.

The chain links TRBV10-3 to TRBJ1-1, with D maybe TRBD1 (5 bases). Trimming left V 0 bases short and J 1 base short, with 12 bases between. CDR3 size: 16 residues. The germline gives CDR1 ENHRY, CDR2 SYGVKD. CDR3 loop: CAISESRRQGNTEAFF. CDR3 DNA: TGTGCCATCAGTGAGTCTCGCAGGCAGGGGAACACTGAAGCTTTCTTT.

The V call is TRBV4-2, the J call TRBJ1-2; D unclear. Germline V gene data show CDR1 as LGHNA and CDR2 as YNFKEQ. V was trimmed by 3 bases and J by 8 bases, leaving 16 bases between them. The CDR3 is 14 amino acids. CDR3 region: CASSQVTVEGGYTF. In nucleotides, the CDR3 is TGTGCCAGCAGCCAGGTCACAGTCGAGGGCGGCTACACCTTC.

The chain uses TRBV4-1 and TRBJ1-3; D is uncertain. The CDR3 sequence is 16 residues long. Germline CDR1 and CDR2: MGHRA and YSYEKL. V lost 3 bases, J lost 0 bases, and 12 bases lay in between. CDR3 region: CASSHSGDYSGNTIYF. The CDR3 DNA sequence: TGCGCCAGCAGCCACTCGGGTGACTACTCTGGAAACACCATATATTTT.